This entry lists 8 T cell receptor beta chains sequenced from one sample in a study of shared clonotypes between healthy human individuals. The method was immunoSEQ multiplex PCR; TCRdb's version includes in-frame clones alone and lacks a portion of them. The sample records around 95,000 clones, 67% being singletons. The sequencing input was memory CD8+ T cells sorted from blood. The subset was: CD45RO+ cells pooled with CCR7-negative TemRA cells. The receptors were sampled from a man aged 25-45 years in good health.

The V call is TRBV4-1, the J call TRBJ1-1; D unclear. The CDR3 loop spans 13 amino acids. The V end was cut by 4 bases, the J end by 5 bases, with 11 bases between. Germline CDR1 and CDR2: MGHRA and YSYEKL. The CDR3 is CASSPSGQTEAFF. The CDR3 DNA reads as TGCGCCAGCAGCCCAAGTGGGCAAACTGAAGCTTTCTTT.

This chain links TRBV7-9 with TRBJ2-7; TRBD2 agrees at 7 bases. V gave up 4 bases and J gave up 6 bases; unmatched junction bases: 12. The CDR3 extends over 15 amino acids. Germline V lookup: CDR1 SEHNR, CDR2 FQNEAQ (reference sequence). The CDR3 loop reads CASSYVSGILAEQYF. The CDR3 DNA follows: TGTGCCAGCAGCTACGTCAGCGGGATCCTCGCCGAGCAGTACTTC.

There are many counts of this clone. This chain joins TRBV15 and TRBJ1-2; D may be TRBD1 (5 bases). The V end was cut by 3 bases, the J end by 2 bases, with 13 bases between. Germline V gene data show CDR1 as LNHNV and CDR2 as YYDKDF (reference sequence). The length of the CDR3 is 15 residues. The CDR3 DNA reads TGTGCCACCAGCAGTGCAGGGCTAGGCAACTATGGCTACACCTTC. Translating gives CATSSAGLGNYGYTF.

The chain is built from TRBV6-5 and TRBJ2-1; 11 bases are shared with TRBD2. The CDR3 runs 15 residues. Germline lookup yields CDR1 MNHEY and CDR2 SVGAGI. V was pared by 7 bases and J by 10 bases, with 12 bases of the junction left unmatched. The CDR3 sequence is CASKLAGGPLREQFF. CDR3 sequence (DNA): TGTGCCAGCAAGTTAGCGGGAGGGCCTCTAAGGGAGCAGTTCTTC.

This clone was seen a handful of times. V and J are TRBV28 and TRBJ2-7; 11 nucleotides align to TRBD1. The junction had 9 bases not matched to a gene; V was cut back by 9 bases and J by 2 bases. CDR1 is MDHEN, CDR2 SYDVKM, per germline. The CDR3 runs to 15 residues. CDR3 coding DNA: TGTGCCAGACTCCCGGGGGACAGGGGGGCCTACGAGCAGTACTTC. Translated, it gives CARLPGDRGAYEQYF.

The CDR3 nucleotides are TGCGCCAGCAGCCAAGCAATGGGCAGCCTTAATGAAAAACTGTTTTTT. Protein product: CASSQAMGSLNEKLFF. The chain has TRBV4-1 and TRBJ1-4, with D unclear. Trimming pared 1 base from V and 4 bases from J, leaving 13 bases between. This CDR3 comprises 16 residues. Germline V gene data show CDR1 as MGHRA and CDR2 as YSYEKL.

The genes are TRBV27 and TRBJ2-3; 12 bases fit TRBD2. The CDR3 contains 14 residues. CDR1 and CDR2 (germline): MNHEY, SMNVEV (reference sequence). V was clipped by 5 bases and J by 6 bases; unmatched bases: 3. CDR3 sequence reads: CASSELAGGDTQYF. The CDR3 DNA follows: TGTGCCAGCAGTGAACTAGCGGGAGGTGATACGCAGTATTTT.

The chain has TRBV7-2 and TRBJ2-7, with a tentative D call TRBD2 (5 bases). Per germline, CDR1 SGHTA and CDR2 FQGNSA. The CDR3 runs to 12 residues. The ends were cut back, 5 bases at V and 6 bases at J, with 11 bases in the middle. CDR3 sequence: CASSPGGSEQYF. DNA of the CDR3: TGTGCCAGCAGCCCCGGCGGGTCCGAGCAGTACTTC.